The entry that follows covers one T cell receptor beta chain sequence. Its antigen remains unidentified. An end of the junction does not agree with germline; a read error may underlie this. The entry originates in a study of post-analysis software for immune sequencing data. Background on the study: The cohort encompassed relapsing-remitting, secondary progressive and progressive-relapsing multiple sclerosis disease courses. Study-wide results and limits: Same-batch preparations were strongly co-clustered by F measure. In multiple sclerosis, normalized Chao1 diversity was significantly below that of controls.

Unique molecular identifiers were built into the TCR beta cDNA libraries. Between roughly 1 and 10 million T cells gave rise to 500,000 to 650,000 cDNA molecules. TCRdb independently ran MiXCR on the PCR reads; one entry per CDR3 protein. The sample contains 180,000 or so distinct CDR3 sequences, 29% of which appear only once. The sequenced sample was blood. The source is a girl aged 2 to 17 with multiple sclerosis.

The CDR3 nucleotides are TGTGCCAGCAGCCAGGACACTCTTAACTATGACTACACCTTC. Its translation is CASSQDTLNYDYTF. The gene calls are TRBV3-1 and TRBJ1-2, with D perhaps TRBD1 (5 bases). There are 14 residues in the CDR3. Germline V gene sequence: CDR1 LGHDT, CDR2 YNNKEL (reference sequence).